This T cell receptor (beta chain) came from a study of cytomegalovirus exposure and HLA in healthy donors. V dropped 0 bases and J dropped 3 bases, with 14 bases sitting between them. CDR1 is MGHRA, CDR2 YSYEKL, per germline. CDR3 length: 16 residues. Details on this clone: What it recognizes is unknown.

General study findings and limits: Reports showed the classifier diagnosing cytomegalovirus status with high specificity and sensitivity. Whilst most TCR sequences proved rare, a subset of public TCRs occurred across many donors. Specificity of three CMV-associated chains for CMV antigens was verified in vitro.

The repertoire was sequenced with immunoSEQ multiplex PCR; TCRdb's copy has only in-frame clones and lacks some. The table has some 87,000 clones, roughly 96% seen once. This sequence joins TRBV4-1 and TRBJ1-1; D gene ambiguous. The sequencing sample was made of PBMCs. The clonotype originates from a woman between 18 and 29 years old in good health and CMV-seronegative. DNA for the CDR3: TGCGCCAGCAGCCAAGAAGCTCCCTCAGGCGACACTGAAGCTTTCTTT. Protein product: CASSQEAPSGDTEAFF.